A selection of T cell receptor beta chains follows, all from one sample in a study of T-cell memory formation after mild COVID-19. In TCRdb, the 5' RACE reads were re-called with MiXCR into one record per CDR3 protein. The data hold 310,000 or so distinct CDR3 sequences, with about a sixth observed a single time. The sequenced material came from PBMCs or a T cell subset sorted from them (not recorded which). The receptors originated from a young man who had mild COVID-19 (a few samples of this study predate the infection). Cell type and time point are not known. The CDR3 runs from the conserved cysteine through the conserved F or W. D genes are given only for firm matches. Rows may omit the clone size; those that give it use once, few, many or a size class.

clone size	CDR3 length	D gene	V gene	J gene	CDR3 protein	CDR3 DNA
.	16	.	TRBV7-8	TRBJ1-2	CASSLRSRQSIYGYTF	TGTGCCAGCAGCCTAAGGAGTCGACAGTCGATTTATGGCTACACCTTC
few	15	TRBD2	TRBV20-1	TRBJ2-3	CSVVTSGDSTDTQYF	TGCAGTGTTGTGACTAGCGGGGACTCCACAGATACGCAGTATTTT
.	13	.	TRBV16	TRBJ1-1	CASSQASGLWAFF	TGTGCCAGCAGCCAAGCTTCGGGGTTATGGGCTTTCTTT
.	15	.	TRBV4-3	TRBJ2-1	CASSQSTDPDNEQFF	TGCGCCAGCAGCCAATCCACCGACCCCGACAATGAGCAGTTCTTC
few	13	.	TRBV7-6	TRBJ1-1	CASSFQESTEAFF	TGTGCCAGCAGCTTCCAGGAATCTACTGAAGCTTTCTTT
few	14	.	TRBV11-2	TRBJ1-5	CASSWTWSNQPQHF	TGTGCCAGCAGCTGGACATGGAGTAATCAGCCCCAGCATTTT
.	15	TRBD2	TRBV28	TRBJ2-5	CASRSGAGRQETQYF	TGTGCCAGCAGGAGTGGAGCGGGGCGACAAGAGACCCAGTACTTC
.	16	TRBD2	TRBV7-3	TRBJ2-2	CASSPSLSGGAGELFF	TGTGCCAGCAGCCCTAGCCTGAGCGGGGGGGCCGGGGAGCTGTTTTTT
few	13	.	TRBV4-1	TRBJ2-1	CASSLVRGNEQFF	TGCGCCAGCAGCCTAGTGCGGGGCAATGAGCAGTTCTTC
.	12	.	TRBV29-1	TRBJ1-1	CSVMRDPTEAFF	TGCAGCGTTATGAGGGACCCCACTGAAGCTTTCTTT
few	15	TRBD1	TRBV10-3	TRBJ1-1	CAISPQGVRHTEAFF	TGTGCCATCAGTCCGCAGGGGGTTAGGCACACTGAAGCTTTCTTT
.	16	.	TRBV7-2	TRBJ1-5	CASSLGAGRVNQPQHF	TGTGCCAGCAGCTTAGGGGCAGGCCGCGTGAATCAGCCCCAGCATTTT
.	16	.	TRBV5-1	TRBJ2-2	CASSSGPGEGTGELFF	TGCGCCAGCAGCTCGGGCCCGGGAGAAGGCACCGGGGAGCTGTTTTTT
few	13	.	TRBV6-6	TRBJ1-2	CASRADSTYGYTF	TGTGCCAGCAGGGCCGACAGCACCTATGGCTACACCTTC
.	14	.	TRBV4-2	TRBJ2-3	CASSQGEGTDTQYF	TGTGCCAGCAGCCAAGGGGAAGGCACAGATACGCAGTATTTT
.	17	TRBD2	TRBV7-6	TRBJ2-1	CASSLGLAGGPWNEQFF	TGTGCCAGCAGCTTAGGCCTAGCGGGGGGGCCCTGGAATGAGCAGTTCTTC
many	14	TRBD1	TRBV7-9	TRBJ2-1	CASTGDRTYNEQFF	TGTGCCAGCACTGGGGACAGGACCTACAATGAGCAGTTCTTC
.	15	.	TRBV5-1	TRBJ1-3	CASSSGTDVGNTIYF	TGCGCCAGCAGCAGCGGGACGGACGTCGGAAACACCATATATTTT
.	15	TRBD2	TRBV5-4	TRBJ2-3	CASSLNGGASDTQYF	TGTGCCAGCAGCTTGAACGGGGGGGCCTCAGATACGCAGTATTTT
few	13	.	TRBV11-3	TRBJ2-1	CASSLVEPGEQFF	TGTGCCAGCAGCTTAGTAGAACCCGGTGAGCAGTTCTTC
.	16	TRBD2	TRBV4-3	TRBJ2-2	CASSQLKGLVTGELFF	TGCGCCAGCAGCCAACTTAAGGGACTAGTCACCGGGGAGCTGTTTTTT
few	17	.	TRBV24-1	TRBJ2-1	CATSDYTGQGSYNEQFF	TGTGCCACCAGTGACTACACAGGGCAGGGGTCCTACAATGAGCAGTTCTTC
.	14	TRBD1	TRBV3-1	TRBJ1-1	CASSLGRQGVRAFF	TGTGCCAGCAGCCTCGGTAGACAGGGGGTTCGGGCTTTCTTT
.	14	.	TRBV5-1	TRBJ1-1	CASSLQDMNTEAFF	TGCGCCAGCAGCTTACAGGACATGAACACTGAAGCTTTCTTT
.	15	TRBD1	TRBV4-3	TRBJ2-1	CASSQDRTGLNEQFF	TGCGCCAGCAGCCAAGACCGGACAGGGCTCAATGAGCAGTTCTTC
.	13	TRBD2	TRBV28	TRBJ2-3	CAIKAGATDTQYF	TGTGCCATTAAGGCGGGAGCCACAGATACGCAGTATTTT
few	17	TRBD1	TRBV15	TRBJ2-6	CATHPDRGFSGANVLTF	TGTGCCACCCACCCCGACAGGGGTTTCTCTGGGGCCAACGTCCTGACTTTC
few	15	.	TRBV5-1	TRBJ2-5	CASSLSVGLRETQYF	TGCGCCAGCAGTTTGTCGGTAGGGTTGAGGGAGACCCAGTACTTC
few	14	TRBD1	TRBV9	TRBJ1-1	CASSVQGAGTEAFF	TGTGCCAGCAGCGTCCAGGGGGCCGGCACTGAAGCTTTCTTT
.	15	.	TRBV24-1	TRBJ2-3	CATSDFPRGTDTQYF	TGTGCCACCAGTGATTTCCCCAGGGGCACAGATACGCAGTATTTT
few	14	TRBD1	TRBV27	TRBJ1-2	CASSYKGAGYGYTF	TGTGCCAGCAGTTATAAGGGGGCTGGCTATGGCTACACCTTC